This is a list of T cell receptor beta chains from one sample in a study of blood T cell repertoires in COVID-19. Only in-frame clones appear in the TCRdb table, and some are missing; sequencing was by immunoSEQ multiplex PCR. Of under 300,000 clones detected, about 88% appear once; the ten largest clones hold about 6.2%. Sample: PBMCs or T cells enriched from blood (not recorded which). These receptors all stem from a woman aged 50 to 65 who had been exposed to COVID-19. Both conserved end residues are part of each CDR3. The D gene is left open where the match is weak. Clone size is shown for a subset of rows, as once, few, many or a class of expanded clone.

J	V	size	D	DNA	CDR3
TRBJ1-3	TRBV10-3	once	TRBD1	TGTGCCATCAGTCTACAGGGGAATGGAAACACCATATATTTT	CAISLQGNGNTIYF
TRBJ1-1	TRBV19	few	NA	TGTGCCAGTAGTAACCCAGGGGAAGTCACTGAAGCTTTCTTT	CASSNPGEVTEAFF
TRBJ1-1	TRBV6-2/TRBV6-3	NA	NA	TGTGCCAGCAGCTTCGGACAGCCCAACACTGAAGCTTTCTTT	CASSFGQPNTEAFF
TRBJ1-2	TRBV3-1/TRBV3-2	NA	TRBD1	TGTGCCAGCAGCCAAGTGCGGACAGGGGGGAAGAGCTACACCTTC	CASSQVRTGGKSYTF
TRBJ2-3	TRBV7-2	NA	TRBD2	TGTGCCAGCAGCTTAGTATCCCTGGGTCGGGGGGGGACGGATACGCAGTATTTT	CASSLVSLGRGGTDTQYF
TRBJ2-2	TRBV7-9	NA	NA	TGTGCCAGCAGCCTCACAGGTTTTACCGGGGAGCTGTTTTTT	CASSLTGFTGELFF
TRBJ2-7	TRBV2	NA	TRBD2	TGTGCCAGCAGTTTCACGGCGGGGGTGACCTACGAGCAGTACTTC	CASSFTAGVTYEQYF
TRBJ2-3	TRBV4-3	NA	TRBD2	TGCGCCAGCAGCCCCCTCCCGCGGGGGGCGGGGGATACGCAGTATTTT	CASSPLPRGAGDTQYF
TRBJ1-2	TRBV27	NA	TRBD1	TGTGCCAGTAGCGACAGGGGCCGCTATGGCTACACCTTC	CASSDRGRYGYTF
TRBJ2-1	TRBV19	few	TRBD1	TGTGCCAGTAGTCAGGGACAGAACAATGAGCAGTTCTTC	CASSQGQNNEQFF
TRBJ2-4	TRBV5-4	once	TRBD1	TGTGCCAGCAGCTTACCGGGACAGGGTAACATTCAGTACTTC	CASSLPGQGNIQYF
TRBJ2-7	TRBV3-1/TRBV3-2	NA	TRBD2	TGTGCCAGCAGCCAAGCACAGCGGGGGGGCTCCTACGAGCAGTACTTC	CASSQAQRGGSYEQYF
TRBJ1-2	TRBV19	NA	TRBD1	TGTGCCAGTAGTGCGGGACAGAACTATGGCTACACCTTC	CASSAGQNYGYTF
TRBJ2-2	TRBV2	NA	NA	TGTGCCAGCAGTGAGGGGCAGCGTAGGAACACCGGGGAGCTGTTTTTT	CASSEGQRRNTGELFF
TRBJ1-2	TRBV5-1	NA	NA	TGCGCCAGCAGCCCCGACAATTATGGCTACACCTTC	CASSPDNYGYTF
TRBJ1-1	TRBV3-1/TRBV3-2	NA	TRBD1	TGTGCCAGCAGCCCTTGGGACAGAAAAAGAAGGGGGACTGAAGCTTTCTTT	CASSPWDRKRRGTEAFF
TRBJ1-1	TRBV4-1	NA	NA	TGCGCCAGCAGCCAACAGGGCGGCTCCACTGAAGCTTTCTTT	CASSQQGGSTEAFF
TRBJ2-2	TRBV18	NA	TRBD1	TGTGCCAGCTCACCCGCGACAGGGTCCACCGGGGAGCTGTTTTTT	CASSPATGSTGELFF
TRBJ1-1	TRBV5-6	NA	NA	TGTGCCAGCAGCTTAGGGGCCGGGCGTGGACACGAAGCTTTCTTT	CASSLGAGRGHEAFF
TRBJ2-3	TRBV19	NA	NA	TGTGCCAGTAGTATTCAGGATACGCAGTATTTT	CASSIQDTQYF
TRBJ2-2	TRBV5-6	NA	NA	TGTGCCAGCAGCATACAGGTCGGGGAGCTGTTTTTT	CASSIQVGELFF
TRBJ2-1	TRBV27	NA	TRBD2	TGTGCCAGCAGTTTGGGGGGGGAATTTCTCTACAATGAGCAGTTCTTC	CASSLGGEFLYNEQFF
TRBJ2-5	TRBV19	NA	NA	TGTGCCAGTAGTATTTCGGGGGGCTCCAGGGAGACCCAGTACTTC	CASSISGGSRETQYF
TRBJ2-7	TRBV7-9	NA	NA	TGTGCCAGCAGCTTAAGGGGCCCGCCCCACGAGCAGTACTTC	CASSLRGPPHEQYF
TRBJ2-3	TRBV7-9	NA	TRBD2	TGTGCCAGCAGCCAGACTAGCCAAGCAGATACGCAGTATTTT	CASSQTSQADTQYF
TRBJ1-2	TRBV7-8	NA	NA	TGTGCCAGCAGCTTAGTATCATGGCAACCGGGAGACTATGGCTACACCTTC	CASSLVSWQPGDYGYTF
TRBJ2-3	TRBV7-2	NA	NA	TGTGCCAGCAGCTCAGGGGTGGGCGTTGTTACGCAGTATTTT	CASSSGVGVVTQYF
TRBJ1-1	TRBV7-8	NA	NA	TGTGCCAGCAGCTTAAAGCGACAGCTGAACACTGAAGCTTTCTTT	CASSLKRQLNTEAFF
TRBJ1-5	TRBV28	NA	NA	TGTGCCAGCAGTTTGGGGGGAAAGCAGCCCCAGCATTTT	CASSLGGKQPQHF
TRBJ1-2	TRBV3-1/TRBV3-2	NA	NA	TGTGCCAGCTGGGGCGGTGGGATCACCGCAACTCCCTATGGCTACACCTTC	CASWGGGITATPYGYTF
TRBJ2-6	TRBV29-1	NA	TRBD1	TGCAGCGCGAGGGGGCCTTCCGTCTCTGGGGCCAACGTCCTGACTTTC	CSARGPSVSGANVLTF
TRBJ1-1	TRBV18	NA	NA	TGTGCCAGCTCACCCCTAATAATGACAGGCCCCACGGGGACTGAAGCTTTCTTT	CASSPLIMTGPTGTEAFF
TRBJ2-7	TRBV5-4	NA	TRBD1	TGTGCCAGCAGCTTGGGGATAGGACAGGGGGGCCACGAGCAGTACTTC	CASSLGIGQGGHEQYF
TRBJ2-5	TRBV5-1	NA	NA	TGCGCCAGCAGCTCTGGACAGCAAGAGACCCAGTACTTC	CASSSGQQETQYF
TRBJ1-1	TRBV6-5	NA	NA	TGTGCCAGCAGTTACAGCGGAGGAGAGCTCACTGAAGCTTTCTTT	CASSYSGGELTEAFF
TRBJ2-2	TRBV19	NA	TRBD1	TGTGCCAGTAGTAGGACAGGGGGCACCGGGGAGCTGTTTTTT	CASSRTGGTGELFF
TRBJ1-1	TRBV10-3	NA	NA	TGTGCCATCAGTGAGTTCAGGTCGATGAACACTGAAGCTTTCTTT	CAISEFRSMNTEAFF
TRBJ2-3	TRBV29-1	NA	NA	TGCAGCGTTGACTTAGGGAGCGCAGATACGCAGTATTTT	CSVDLGSADTQYF
TRBJ2-7	TRBV4-2	NA	TRBD2	TGTGCCAGCAGCCAGTCCAACGCTAGCGGTTTAGTCCCCTACGAGCAGTACTTC	CASSQSNASGLVPYEQYF
TRBJ2-1	TRBV6-5	NA	TRBD2	TGTGCCAGCAGTCTTAGCGGGGGAGCCTACAATGAGCAGTTCTTC	CASSLSGGAYNEQFF
TRBJ2-7	TRBV6-5	NA	NA	TGTGCCAGCACCCCCTACAGGGCTTGGGGCGAGCAGTACTTC	CASTPYRAWGEQYF